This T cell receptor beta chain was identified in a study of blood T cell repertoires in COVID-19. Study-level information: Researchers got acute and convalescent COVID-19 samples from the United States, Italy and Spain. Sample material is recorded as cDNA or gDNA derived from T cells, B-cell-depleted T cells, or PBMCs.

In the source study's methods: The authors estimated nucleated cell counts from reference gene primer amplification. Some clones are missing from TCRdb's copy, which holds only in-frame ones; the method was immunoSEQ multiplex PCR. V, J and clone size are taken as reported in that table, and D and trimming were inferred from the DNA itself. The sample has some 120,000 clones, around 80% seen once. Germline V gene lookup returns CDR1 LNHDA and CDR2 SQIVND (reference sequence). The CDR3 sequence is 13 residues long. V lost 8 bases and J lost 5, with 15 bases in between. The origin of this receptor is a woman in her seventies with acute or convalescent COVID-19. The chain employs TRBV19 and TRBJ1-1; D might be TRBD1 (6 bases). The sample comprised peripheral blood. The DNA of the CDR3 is TGTGCCAGTTTCGAACAGGGTGGAACTGAAGCTTTCTTT. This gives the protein CASFEQGGTEAFF.